The entry that follows covers one TCR beta chain sequence. The antigen remains unidentified. This table comes from immunoSEQ multiplex PCR, and its TCRdb copy is limited to in-frame clones, with some not included. The table records about 220,000 clones, approximately 90% of them present only once. The data stem from a study of cytomegalovirus exposure and HLA in healthy donors. At the level of the study: Later, an analysis reported that the 100 to 150 validation repertoires had used the same platform as the roughly 660 first-cohort repertoires.

Study findings and constraints: Cytomegalovirus association was listed for approximately 150 TCR beta chains. First-cohort TCR clusters were later found to tend to co-occur in the 90 to 150 validation repertoires. Reportedly, diagnosis of cytomegalovirus status by the classifier showed high specificity and sensitivity.

Sequenced input: PBMCs. This sequence originates from a woman in her late teens or twenties in good health and CMV-seronegative.

The DNA for the CDR3 is TGTGCCAGCAGCCCCCAAGGGACTAGCACAGATACGCAGTATTTT. Translated, it gives CASSPQGTSTDTQYF. The chain is built from TRBV7-3 and TRBJ2-3; perhaps TRBD2 as D (6 bases). The CDR3 consists of 15 residues. Trimming pared 5 bases from V and 0 bases from J, leaving 12 bases between. Germline assignment: CDR1 SGHTA and CDR2 FQGTGA.